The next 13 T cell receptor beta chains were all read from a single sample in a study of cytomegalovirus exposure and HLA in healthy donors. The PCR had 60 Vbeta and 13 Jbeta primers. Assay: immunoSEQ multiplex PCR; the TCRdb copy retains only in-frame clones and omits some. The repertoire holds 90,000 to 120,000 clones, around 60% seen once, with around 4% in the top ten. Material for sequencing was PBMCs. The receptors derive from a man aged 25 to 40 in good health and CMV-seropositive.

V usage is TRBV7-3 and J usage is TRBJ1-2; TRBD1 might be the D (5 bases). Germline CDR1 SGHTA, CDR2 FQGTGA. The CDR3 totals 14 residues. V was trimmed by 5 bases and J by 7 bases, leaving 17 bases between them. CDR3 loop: CASSPTGRDSGYTF. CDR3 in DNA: TGTGCCAGCAGCCCCACGGGCAGGGATTCTGGCTACACCTTC.

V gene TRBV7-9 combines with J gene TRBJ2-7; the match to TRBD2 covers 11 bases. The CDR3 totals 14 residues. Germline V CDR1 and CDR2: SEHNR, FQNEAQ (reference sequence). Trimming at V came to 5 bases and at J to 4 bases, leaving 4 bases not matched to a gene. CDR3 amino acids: CASSQTSGAYEQYF. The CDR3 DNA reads TGTGCCAGCAGCCAGACTAGCGGGGCTTACGAGCAGTACTTC. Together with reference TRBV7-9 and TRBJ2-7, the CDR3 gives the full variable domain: DTGVSQNPRHKITKRGQNVTFRCDPISEHNRLYWYRQTLGQGPEFLTYFQNEAQLEKSRLLSDRFSAERPKGSFSTLEIQRTEQGDSAMYLCASSQTSGAYEQYFGPGTRLTVT.

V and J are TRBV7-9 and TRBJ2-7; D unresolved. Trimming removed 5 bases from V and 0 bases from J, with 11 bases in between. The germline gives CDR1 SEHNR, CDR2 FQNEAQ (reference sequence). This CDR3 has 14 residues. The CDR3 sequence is CASSPSDSSYEQYF. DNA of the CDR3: TGTGCCAGCAGCCCGAGCGACTCCTCCTACGAGCAGTACTTC.

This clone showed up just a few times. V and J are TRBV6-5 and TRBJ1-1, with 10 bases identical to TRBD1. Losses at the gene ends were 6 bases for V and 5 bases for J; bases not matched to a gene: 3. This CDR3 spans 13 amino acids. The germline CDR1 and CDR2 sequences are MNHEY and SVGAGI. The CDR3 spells CASRGTGETEAFF. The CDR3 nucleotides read TGTGCCAGCAGAGGGACAGGGGAGACTGAAGCTTTCTTT.

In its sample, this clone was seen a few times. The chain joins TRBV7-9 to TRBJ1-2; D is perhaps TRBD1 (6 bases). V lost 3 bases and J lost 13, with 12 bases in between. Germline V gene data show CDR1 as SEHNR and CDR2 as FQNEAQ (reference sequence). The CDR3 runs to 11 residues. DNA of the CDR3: TGTGCCAGCAGCTTCGAGGACAGAAGCACCTTC. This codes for CASSFEDRSTF.

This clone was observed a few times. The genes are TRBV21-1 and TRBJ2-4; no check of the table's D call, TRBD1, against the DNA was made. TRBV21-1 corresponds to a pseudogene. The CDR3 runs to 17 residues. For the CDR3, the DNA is TGTGCCAGCATCCACGGGGTTTCAGGGGTAGCCAAAAACATTCAGTACTTC. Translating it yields CASIHGVSGVAKNIQYF.

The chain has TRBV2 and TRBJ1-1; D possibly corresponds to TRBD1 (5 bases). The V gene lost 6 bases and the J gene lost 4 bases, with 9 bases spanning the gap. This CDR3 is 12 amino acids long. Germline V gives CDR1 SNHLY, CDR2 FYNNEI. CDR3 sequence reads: CASSRGVTEAFF. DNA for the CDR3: TGTGCCAGCAGCCGGGGGGTCACTGAAGCTTTCTTT.

CDR3 DNA sequence: TGTGCCAGCTCCTCCATGGAGGGAAAACTGTTTTTT. Amino acid sequence: CASSSMEGKLFF. The genes are TRBV18 and TRBJ1-4; D call uncertain. CDR1 and CDR2 (germline): KGHSH, LQKENI. The CDR3 has 12 amino acids. V lost 6 bases, J lost 10 bases, and 12 bases lay in between.

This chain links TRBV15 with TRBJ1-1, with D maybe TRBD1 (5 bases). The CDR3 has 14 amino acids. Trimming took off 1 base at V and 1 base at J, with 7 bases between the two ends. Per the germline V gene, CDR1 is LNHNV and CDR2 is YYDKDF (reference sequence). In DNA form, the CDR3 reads TGTGCCACCAGCAGAGCAACAGGGAACACTGAAGCTTTCTTT. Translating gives CATSRATGNTEAFF.

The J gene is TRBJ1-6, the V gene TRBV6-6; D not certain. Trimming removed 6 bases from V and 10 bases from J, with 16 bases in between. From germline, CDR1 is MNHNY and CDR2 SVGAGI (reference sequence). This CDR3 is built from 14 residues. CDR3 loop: CASSPGSGKSPLHF. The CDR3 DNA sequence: TGTGCCAGCAGCCCCGGATCGGGAAAATCACCCCTCCACTTT.

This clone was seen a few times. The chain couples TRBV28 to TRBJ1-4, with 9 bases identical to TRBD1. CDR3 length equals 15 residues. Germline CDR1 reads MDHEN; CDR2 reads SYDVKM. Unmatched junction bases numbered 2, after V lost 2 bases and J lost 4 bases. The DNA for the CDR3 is TGTGCCAGCAGTTTAGAGGGACAGGGTAATGAAAAACTGTTTTTT. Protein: CASSLEGQGNEKLFF.

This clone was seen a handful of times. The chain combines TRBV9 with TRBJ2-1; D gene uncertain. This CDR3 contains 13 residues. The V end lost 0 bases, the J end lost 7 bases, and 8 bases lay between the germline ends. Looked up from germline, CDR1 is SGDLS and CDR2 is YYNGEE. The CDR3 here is CASSVVPGNEQFF. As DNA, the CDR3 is TGTGCCAGCAGCGTAGTCCCCGGGAATGAGCAGTTCTTC.

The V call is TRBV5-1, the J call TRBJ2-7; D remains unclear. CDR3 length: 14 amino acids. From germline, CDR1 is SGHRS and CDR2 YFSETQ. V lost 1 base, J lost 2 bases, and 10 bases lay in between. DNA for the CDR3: TGCGCCAGCAGCTTGTCAGGCACTGCCTACGAGCAGTACTTC. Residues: CASSLSGTAYEQYF.